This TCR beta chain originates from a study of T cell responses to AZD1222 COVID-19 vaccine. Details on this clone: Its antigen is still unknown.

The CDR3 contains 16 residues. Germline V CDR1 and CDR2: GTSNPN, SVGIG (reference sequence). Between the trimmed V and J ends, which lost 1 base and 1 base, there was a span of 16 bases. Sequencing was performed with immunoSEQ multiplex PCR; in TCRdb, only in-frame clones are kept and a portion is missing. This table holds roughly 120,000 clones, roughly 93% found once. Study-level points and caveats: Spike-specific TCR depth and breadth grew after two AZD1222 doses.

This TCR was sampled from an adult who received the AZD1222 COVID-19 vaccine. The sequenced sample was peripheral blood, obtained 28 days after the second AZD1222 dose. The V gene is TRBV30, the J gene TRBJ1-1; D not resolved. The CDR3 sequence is CAWSGLTGWGNTEAFF. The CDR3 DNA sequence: TGTGCCTGGAGTGGCCTGACCGGCTGGGGGAACACTGAAGCTTTCTTT.